The source of this T cell receptor beta chain is a study of T cell repertoires in cytomegalovirus infection. Background on the study: CMV infection and matching HLA type were both indicated by public TCR beta signatures.

General observations from the study: Based on cumulative public TCR beta family frequency, carriers of CMV plus the relevant HLA were identified. The ex vivo response was dominated by HLA-C-restricted CMV-specific TCR beta clonotypes.

The germline CDR1 and CDR2 sequences are SQVTM and ANQGSEA. Trimming took 4 bases from V and 6 from J; bases not matched to a gene: 3. The CDR3 is 11 amino acids. TCRdb called the reads again in MiXCR, with one record for every CDR3 protein. The sample shows 80,000 to 130,000 distinct CDR3 sequences, less than 25% of them seen only once. There are a few counts of this clonotype. Its antigen is not known. The chain combines TRBV29-1 with TRBJ2-7, with 7 bases fitting TRBD1. The sample comprised CD8+ T cells from PBMCs. The TCR comes from a human donor in good health (CMV status not recorded). Some clones in this sample may be carry-over from other donors' samples. The CDR3 region is CSVVGGAEQYF. CDR3 nucleotide sequence: TGCAGCGTTGTAGGGGGCGCCGAGCAGTACTTC.